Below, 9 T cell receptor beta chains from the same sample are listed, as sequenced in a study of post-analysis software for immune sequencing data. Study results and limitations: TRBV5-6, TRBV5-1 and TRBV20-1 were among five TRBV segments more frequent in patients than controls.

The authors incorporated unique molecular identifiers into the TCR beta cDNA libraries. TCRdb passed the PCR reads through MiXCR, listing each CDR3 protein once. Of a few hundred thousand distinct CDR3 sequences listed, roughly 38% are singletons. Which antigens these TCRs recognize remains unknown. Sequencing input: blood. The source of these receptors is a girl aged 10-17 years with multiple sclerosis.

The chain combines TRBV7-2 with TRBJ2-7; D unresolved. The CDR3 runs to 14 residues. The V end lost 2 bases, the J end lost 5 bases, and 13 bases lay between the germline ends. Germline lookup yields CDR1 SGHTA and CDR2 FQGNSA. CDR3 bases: TGTGCCAGCAGCTTAAGGTTAGGGCGCGACGAGCAGTACTTC. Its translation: CASSLRLGRDEQYF.

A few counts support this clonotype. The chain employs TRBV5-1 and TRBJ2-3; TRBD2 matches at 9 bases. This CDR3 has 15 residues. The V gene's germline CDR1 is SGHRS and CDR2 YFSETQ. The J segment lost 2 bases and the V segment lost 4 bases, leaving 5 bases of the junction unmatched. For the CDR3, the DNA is TGCGCCAGCAGCCCCCTAGCGGGGCCCACAGATACGCAGTATTTT. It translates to CASSPLAGPTDTQYF.

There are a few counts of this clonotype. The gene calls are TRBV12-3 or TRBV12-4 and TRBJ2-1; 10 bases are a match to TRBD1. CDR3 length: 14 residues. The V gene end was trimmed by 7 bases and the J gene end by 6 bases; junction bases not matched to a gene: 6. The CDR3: CASTRTGGGNEQFF. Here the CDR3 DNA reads TGTGCCAGCACCCGGACAGGGGGAGGCAATGAGCAGTTCTTC.

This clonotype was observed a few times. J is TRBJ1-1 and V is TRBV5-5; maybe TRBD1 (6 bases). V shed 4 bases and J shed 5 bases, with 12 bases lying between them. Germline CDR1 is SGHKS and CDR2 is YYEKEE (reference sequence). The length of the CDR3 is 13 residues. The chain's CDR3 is CASSRPGETEAFF. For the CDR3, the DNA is TGTGCCAGCAGCCGCCCAGGGGAAACTGAAGCTTTCTTT.

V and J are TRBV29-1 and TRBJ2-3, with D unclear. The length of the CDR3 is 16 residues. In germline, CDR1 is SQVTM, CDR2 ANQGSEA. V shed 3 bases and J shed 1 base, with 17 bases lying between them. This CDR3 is CSVEMFLQSGTDTQYF. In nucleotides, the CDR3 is TGCAGCGTTGAGATGTTCCTGCAGAGTGGCACAGATACGCAGTATTTT.

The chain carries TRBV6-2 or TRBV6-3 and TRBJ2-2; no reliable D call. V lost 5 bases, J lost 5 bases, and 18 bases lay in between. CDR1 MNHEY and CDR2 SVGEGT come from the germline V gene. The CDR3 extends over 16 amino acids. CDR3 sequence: CASSGPGADLTGELFF. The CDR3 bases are TGTGCCAGCAGTGGCCCCGGTGCAGATCTTACCGGGGAGCTGTTTTTT.

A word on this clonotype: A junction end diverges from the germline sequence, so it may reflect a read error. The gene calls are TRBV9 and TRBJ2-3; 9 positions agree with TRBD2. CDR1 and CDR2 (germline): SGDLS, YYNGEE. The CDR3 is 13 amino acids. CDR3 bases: TGTGCCAGCGGGGGGACTAGCACAGGTACGCGGTATTTT. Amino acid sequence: CASGGTSTGTRYF. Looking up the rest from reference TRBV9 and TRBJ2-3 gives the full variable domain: DSGVTQTPKHLITATGQRVTLRCSPRSGDLSVYWYQQSLDQGLQFLIQYYNGEERAKGNILERFSAQQFPDLHSELNLSSLELGDSALYFCASGGTSTGTRYFGPGTRLTVL.

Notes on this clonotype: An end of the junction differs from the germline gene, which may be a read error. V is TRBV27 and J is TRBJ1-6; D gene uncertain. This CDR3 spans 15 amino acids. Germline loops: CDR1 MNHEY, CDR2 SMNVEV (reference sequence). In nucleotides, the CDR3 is TGTGCCAGCAGTTTATATGACGGAAATAATTCACCACTCCACTTT. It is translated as CASSLYDGNNSPLHF.

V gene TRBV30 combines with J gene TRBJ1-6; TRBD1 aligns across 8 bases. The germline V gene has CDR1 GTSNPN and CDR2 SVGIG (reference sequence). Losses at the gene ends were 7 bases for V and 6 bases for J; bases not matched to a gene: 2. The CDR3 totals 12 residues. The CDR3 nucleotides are TGTGCCTTGGGACAGGTTAATTCACCCCTCCACTTT. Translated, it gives CALGQVNSPLHF.